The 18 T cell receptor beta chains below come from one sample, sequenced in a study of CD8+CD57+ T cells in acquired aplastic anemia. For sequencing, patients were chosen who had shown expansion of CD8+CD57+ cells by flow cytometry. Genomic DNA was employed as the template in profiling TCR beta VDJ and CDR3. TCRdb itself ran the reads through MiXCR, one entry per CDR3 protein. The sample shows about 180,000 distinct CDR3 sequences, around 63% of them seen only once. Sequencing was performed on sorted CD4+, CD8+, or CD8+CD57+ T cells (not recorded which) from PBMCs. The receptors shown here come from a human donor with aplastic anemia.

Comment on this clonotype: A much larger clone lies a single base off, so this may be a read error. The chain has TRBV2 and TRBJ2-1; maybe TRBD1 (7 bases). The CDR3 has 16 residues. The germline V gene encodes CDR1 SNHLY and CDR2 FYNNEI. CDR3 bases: TGTGCCAGCTGTGAAGCAGGGGGGAACTCCTACAATGAGCAGTTCTTC. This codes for CASCEAGGNSYNEQFF.

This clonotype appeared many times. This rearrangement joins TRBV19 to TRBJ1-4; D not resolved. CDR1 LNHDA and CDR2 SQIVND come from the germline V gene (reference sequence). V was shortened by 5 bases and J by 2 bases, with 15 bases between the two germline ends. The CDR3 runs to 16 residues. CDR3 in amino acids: CASSPGLRSTNEKLFF. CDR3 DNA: TGTGCCAGTAGTCCAGGCCTCCGTAGTACTAATGAAAAACTGTTTTTT.

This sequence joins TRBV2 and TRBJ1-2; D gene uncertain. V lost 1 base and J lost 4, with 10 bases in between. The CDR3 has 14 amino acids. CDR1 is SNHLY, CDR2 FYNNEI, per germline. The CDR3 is CASSEGLVAYGYTF. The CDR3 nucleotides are TGTGCCAGCAGTGAAGGGTTAGTGGCCTATGGCTACACCTTC.

The CDR3 reads CASSIGTGTEAFF. The CDR3 DNA reads as TGTGCCAGCAGCATCGGGACAGGGACTGAAGCTTTCTTT. The rearrangement uses TRBV7-3 and TRBJ1-1; 9 nucleotides align to TRBD1. This CDR3 comprises 13 residues. Germline CDR1 reads SGHTA; CDR2 reads FQGTGA. After removal of 5 bases from V and 5 bases from J, the junction contained 3 bases not matched to a gene.

DNA of the CDR3: TGTGCCAGCAGTTTAGCGGAATACGAGCAGTACTTC. This sequence encodes CASSLAEYEQYF. The V gene is TRBV12-3 or TRBV12-4, the J gene TRBJ2-7; D unresolved. The CDR3 extends over 12 amino acids. V lost 0 bases to trimming and J lost 4 bases, with 4 bases between them.

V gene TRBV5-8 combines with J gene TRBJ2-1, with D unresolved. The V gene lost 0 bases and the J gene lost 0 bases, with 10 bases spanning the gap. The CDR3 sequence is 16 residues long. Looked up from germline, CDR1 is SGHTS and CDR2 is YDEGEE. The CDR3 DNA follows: TGTGCCAGCAGCTTGGAGGCGGATAGCTCCTACAATGAGCAGTTCTTC. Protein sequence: CASSLEADSSYNEQFF.

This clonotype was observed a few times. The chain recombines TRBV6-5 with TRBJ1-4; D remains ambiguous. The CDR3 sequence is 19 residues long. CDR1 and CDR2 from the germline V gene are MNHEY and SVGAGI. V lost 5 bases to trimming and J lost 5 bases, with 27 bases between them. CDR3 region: CASSDGVWEGPHANEKLFF. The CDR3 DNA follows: TGTGCCAGCAGTGACGGGGTCTGGGAAGGGCCCCACGCCAATGAAAAACTGTTTTTT.

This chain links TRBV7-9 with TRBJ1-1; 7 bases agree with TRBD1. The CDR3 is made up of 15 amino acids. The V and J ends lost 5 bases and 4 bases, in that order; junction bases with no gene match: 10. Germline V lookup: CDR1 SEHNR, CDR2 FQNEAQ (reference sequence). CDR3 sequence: CASSHLLGQLTEAFF. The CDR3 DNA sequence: TGTGCCAGCAGCCATCTTCTGGGACAGCTCACTGAAGCTTTCTTT. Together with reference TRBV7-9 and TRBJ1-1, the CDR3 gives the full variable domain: DTGVSQNPRHKITKRGQNVTFRCDPISEHNRLYWYRQTLGQGPEFLTYFQNEAQLEKSRLLSDRFSAERPKGSFSTLEIQRTEQGDSAMYLCASSHLLGQLTEAFFGQGTRLTVV.

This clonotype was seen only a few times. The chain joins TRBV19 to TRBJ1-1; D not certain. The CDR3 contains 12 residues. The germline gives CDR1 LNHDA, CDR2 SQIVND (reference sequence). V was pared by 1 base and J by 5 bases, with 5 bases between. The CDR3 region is CASSIGRTEAFF. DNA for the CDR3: TGTGCCAGTAGTATAGGTAGGACTGAAGCTTTCTTT.

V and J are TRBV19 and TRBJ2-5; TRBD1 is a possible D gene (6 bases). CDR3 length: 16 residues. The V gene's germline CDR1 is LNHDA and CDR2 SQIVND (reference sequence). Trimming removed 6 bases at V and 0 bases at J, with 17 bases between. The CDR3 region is CASSVRDRMYQETQYF. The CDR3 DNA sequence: TGTGCCAGTAGCGTACGAGACAGGATGTACCAAGAGACCCAGTACTTC.

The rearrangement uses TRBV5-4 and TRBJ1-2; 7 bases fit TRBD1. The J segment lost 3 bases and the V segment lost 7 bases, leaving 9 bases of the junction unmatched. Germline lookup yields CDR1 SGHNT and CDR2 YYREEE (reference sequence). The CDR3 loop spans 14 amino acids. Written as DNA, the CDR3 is TGTGCCAGCGGGAAGACCGGGACAGACTATGGCTACACCTTC. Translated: CASGKTGTDYGYTF. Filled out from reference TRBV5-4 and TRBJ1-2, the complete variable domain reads ETGVTQSPTHLIKTRGQQVTLRCSSQSGHNTVSWYQQALGQGPQFIFQYYREEENGRGNFPPRFSGLQFPNYSSELNVNALELDDSALYLCASGKTGTDYGYTFGSGTRLTVV.

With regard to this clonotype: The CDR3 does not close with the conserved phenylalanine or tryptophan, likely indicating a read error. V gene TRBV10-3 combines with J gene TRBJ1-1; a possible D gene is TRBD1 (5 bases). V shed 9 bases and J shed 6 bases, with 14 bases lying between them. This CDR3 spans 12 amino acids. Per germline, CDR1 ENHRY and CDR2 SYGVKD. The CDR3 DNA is TGTGCCATTGGACACTCGGAGCCTGAAGCTTTCTCT. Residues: CAIGHSEPEAFS.

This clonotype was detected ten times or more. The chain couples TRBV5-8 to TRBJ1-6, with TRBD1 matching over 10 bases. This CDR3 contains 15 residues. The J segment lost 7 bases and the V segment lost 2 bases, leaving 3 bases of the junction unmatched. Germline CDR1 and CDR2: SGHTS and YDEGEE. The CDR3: CASSFPGQGNSPLHF. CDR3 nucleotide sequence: TGTGCCAGCAGCTTTCCGGGACAGGGGAATTCACCCCTCCACTTT. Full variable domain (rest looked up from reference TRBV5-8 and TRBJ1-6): EAGVTQSPTHLIKTRGQQATLRCSPISGHTSVYWYQQALGLGLQFLLWYDEGEERNRGNFPPRFSGRQFPNYSSELNVNALELEDSALYLCASSFPGQGNSPLHFGNGTRLTVT.

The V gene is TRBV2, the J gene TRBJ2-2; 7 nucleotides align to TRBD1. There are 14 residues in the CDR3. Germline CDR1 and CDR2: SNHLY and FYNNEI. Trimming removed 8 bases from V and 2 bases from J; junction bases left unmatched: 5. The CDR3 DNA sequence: TGTGCCAGCGTACAGGGGAAAAACACCGGGGAGCTGTTTTTT. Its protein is CASVQGKNTGELFF.

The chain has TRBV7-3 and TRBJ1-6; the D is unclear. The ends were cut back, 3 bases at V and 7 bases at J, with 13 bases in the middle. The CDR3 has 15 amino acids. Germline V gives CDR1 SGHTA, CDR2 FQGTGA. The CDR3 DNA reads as TGTGCCAGCAGCTTGACCACCGGGAGAAATTCACCCCTCCACTTT. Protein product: CASSLTTGRNSPLHF. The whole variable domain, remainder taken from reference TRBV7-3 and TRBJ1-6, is GAGVSQTPSNKVTEKGKYVELRCDPISGHTALYWYRQSLGQGPEFLIYFQGTGAADDSGLPNDRFFAVRPEGSVSTLKIQRTERGDSAVYLCASSLTTGRNSPLHFGNGTRLTVT.

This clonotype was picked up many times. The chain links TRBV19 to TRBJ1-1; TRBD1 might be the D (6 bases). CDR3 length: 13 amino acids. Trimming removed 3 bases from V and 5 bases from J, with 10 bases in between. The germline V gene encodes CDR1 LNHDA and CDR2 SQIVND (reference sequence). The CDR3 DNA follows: TGTGCCAGTAGTATTACAGGGTTTACTGAAGCTTTCTTT. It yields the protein CASSITGFTEAFF.

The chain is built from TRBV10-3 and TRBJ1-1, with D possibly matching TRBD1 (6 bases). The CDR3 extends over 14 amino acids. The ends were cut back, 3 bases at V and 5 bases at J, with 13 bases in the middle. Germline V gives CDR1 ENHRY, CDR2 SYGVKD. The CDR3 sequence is CAISEQGVSTEAFF. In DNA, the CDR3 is TGTGCCATCAGTGAACAGGGAGTGAGTACTGAAGCTTTCTTT.

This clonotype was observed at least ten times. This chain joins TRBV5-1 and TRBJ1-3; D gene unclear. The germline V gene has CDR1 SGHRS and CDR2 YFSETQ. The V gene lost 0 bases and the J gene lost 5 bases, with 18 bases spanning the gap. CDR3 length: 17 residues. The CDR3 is CASSLGDVRTPRNTIYF. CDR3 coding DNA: TGCGCCAGCAGCTTGGGGGATGTCCGGACCCCTAGAAACACCATATATTTT.